This T cell receptor (beta chain) is from a study of T-cell memory formation after mild COVID-19. Study-level results: Memory from before infection featured some responding clones, which suggests cross-reactive memory joined. While clones contracting from day 15 to 85 were balanced between CD4 and CD8, later expanders leaned CD4+.

Germline assignment: CDR1 MDHEN and CDR2 SYDVKM. The CDR3 has 13 amino acids. Trimming removed 4 bases from V and 3 bases from J, with 7 bases in between. TCRdb passed the 5' RACE reads through MiXCR, listing each CDR3 protein once. This table has 350,000 to 500,000 distinct CDR3 sequences, around 20% appearing once. As to this clonotype: What it binds is unknown.

This clonotype was sampled from an adult woman who had mild COVID-19 (a few samples of this study predate the infection). Cell type and time point are not known. Sequencing was done on a sample of PBMCs or a T cell subset sorted from them (not recorded which). V usage is TRBV28 and J usage is TRBJ1-5; D uncertain. The CDR3 here is CASSSDPNQPQHF. CDR3 in DNA: TGTGCCAGCAGTTCAGACCCCAATCAGCCCCAGCATTTT. Full variable domain (remainder filled in from reference TRBV28 and TRBJ1-5): DVKVTQSSRYLVKRTGEKVFLECVQDMDHENMFWYRQDPGLGLRLIYFSYDVKMKEKGDIPEGYSVSREKKERFSLILESASTNQTSMYLCASSSDPNQPQHFGDGTRLSIL.